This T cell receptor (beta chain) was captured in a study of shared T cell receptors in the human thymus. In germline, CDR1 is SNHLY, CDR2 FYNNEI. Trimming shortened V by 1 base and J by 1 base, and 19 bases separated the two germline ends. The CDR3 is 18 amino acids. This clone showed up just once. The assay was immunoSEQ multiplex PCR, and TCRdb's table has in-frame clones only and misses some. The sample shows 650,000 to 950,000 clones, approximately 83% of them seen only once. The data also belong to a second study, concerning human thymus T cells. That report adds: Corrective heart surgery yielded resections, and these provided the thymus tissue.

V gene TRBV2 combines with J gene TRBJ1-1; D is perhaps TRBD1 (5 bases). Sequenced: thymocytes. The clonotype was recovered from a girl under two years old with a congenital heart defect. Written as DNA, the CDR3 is TGTGCCAGCAGTGAAGGCGGGCGGGGACGGCGACCGAACACTGAAGCTTTCTTT. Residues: CASSEGGRGRRPNTEAFF.